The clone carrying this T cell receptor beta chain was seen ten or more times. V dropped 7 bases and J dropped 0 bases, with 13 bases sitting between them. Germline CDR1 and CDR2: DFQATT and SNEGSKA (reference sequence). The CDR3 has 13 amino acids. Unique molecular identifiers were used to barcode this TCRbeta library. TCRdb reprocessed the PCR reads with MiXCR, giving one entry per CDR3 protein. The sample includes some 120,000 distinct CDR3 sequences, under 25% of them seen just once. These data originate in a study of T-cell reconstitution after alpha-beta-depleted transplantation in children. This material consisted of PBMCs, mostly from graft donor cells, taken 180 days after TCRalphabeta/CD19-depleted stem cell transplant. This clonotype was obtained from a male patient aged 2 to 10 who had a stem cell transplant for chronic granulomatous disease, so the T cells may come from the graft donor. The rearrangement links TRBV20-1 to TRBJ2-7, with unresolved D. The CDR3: CSVLPGSSYEQYF. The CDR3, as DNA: TGCAGTGTCCTACCCGGCAGCTCCTACGAGCAGTACTTC.